Sequencing of this T cell receptor beta chain was carried out in a study of CD8 T cells in ankylosing spondylitis. This clonotype was observed many times. Its antigen is still unknown. A single record per CDR3 protein comes from TCRdb applying MiXCR to the 5' RACE reads. The data show some 800,000 distinct CDR3 sequences, 12% seen once. Overall study results and limits: Disease-linked clones were found to be CD8+ and relatively rare in peripheral blood. The study identified a TCR beta motif of eight highly homologous variants that appeared characteristic of ankylosing spondylitis blood. Disease-associated clones were reportedly significantly overrepresented in matched ankylosing spondylitis synovial fluid.

The length of the CDR3 is 14 residues. Trimming took 5 bases from V and 2 from J; bases not matched to a gene: 6. The origin of this receptor is a male donor with ankylosing spondylitis. J is TRBJ2-7 and V is TRBV12-3 or TRBV12-4, with TRBD1 matching over 7 bases. Sequencing was performed on blood, either unsorted or a sorted T cell fraction (not recorded which). The CDR3 protein is CASSPGGDAYEQYF. For the CDR3, the DNA is TGTGCCAGCAGTCCAGGGGGAGATGCCTACGAGCAGTACTTC.